This T cell receptor beta chain was sequenced during a study of cytomegalovirus exposure and HLA in healthy donors. 13 Jbeta primers and 60 Vbeta primers were used for the PCR. Sequencing used immunoSEQ multiplex PCR; TCRdb keeps in-frame clones, though not all of them. The table has approximately 120,000 clones, nearly 70% seen once. Unmatched junction bases numbered 6, after V lost 5 bases and J lost 6 bases. CDR3 length: 14 residues. Germline CDR1 is MNHEY and CDR2 is SVGAGI. Findings and caveats of the study: No immune exposure information besides CMV serostatus was available. Later work found that TCR association rates differed between HLA loci; DRB1 had the most and HLA-C the fewest.

Turning to this clone: Antigen specificity is unknown.

Material for sequencing was PBMCs. The V gene is TRBV6-5, the J gene TRBJ2-1; 8 bases agree with TRBD2. The receptor was isolated from a woman in her seventies in good health and CMV-seropositive. CDR3 residues: CASSEGLARNEQFF. The CDR3 bases are TGTGCCAGCAGTGAAGGACTAGCCCGCAATGAGCAGTTCTTC.